Presented here are 29 T cell receptor beta chains from one specimen sequenced in a study of T cells in Graves' hyperthyroidism and ophthalmopathy. RNA transcripts were the template for amplifying TCR beta CDR3 regions. HTBI primers were the set used in a first-round RT-PCR of the TCR CDR3. TCRdb reprocessed the multiplex PCR reads via MiXCR and lists one record per CDR3 protein. The table includes about 370,000 distinct CDR3 sequences, approximately 16% detected once. The sequenced sample was blood. These receptors came from a woman aged 60-75 years with Graves' ophthalmopathy.

To note about this clonotype: A much larger clone differs by one base, so this may be a read error. V is TRBV6-1 and J is TRBJ2-7; 7 bases fit TRBD1. V lost 11 bases, J lost 0 bases, and 16 bases stayed unmatched. The CDR3 spans 16 residues. Germline loops: CDR1 MNHNS, CDR2 SASEGT. DNA of the CDR3: TGTGCCGGCACTGAAAGGGGGCAGGACAGCTCCTACGAGCAGTACTTC. Residues: CAGTERGQDSSYEQYF.

The sample holds many counts of this clonotype. V and J are TRBV12-5 and TRBJ1-1; 12 nucleotides agree with TRBD1. There are 17 residues in the CDR3. Germline V gene lookup returns CDR1 LGHNT and CDR2 FRNRAP. V lost 6 bases to trimming and J lost 5 bases; unmatched junction nucleotides: 13. The CDR3 protein is CASGTGQGAGGGTEAFF. The CDR3 nucleotides read TGTGCTAGTGGGACGGGACAGGGGGCTGGAGGGGGTACTGAAGCTTTCTTT.

Details on this clonotype: The CDR3 carries no conserved terminal phenylalanine or tryptophan, so it likely arises from a read error. The chain is built from TRBV12-5 and TRBJ1-1, with TRBD1 as a possible D gene (5 bases). CDR3 length equals 14 residues. CDR1 and CDR2 (germline): LGHNT, FRNRAP. Trimming took 4 bases from V and 11 from J, leaving 20 bases between them. The CDR3 protein is CASGSDRGSELAFL. Written as DNA, the CDR3 is TGTGCTAGTGGTTCCGATAGGGGCTCAGAGTTGGCTTTCCTT.

This clonotype was seen at least ten times. CDR3 in amino acids: CASNRGGLSNQPQHF. The CDR3 nucleotides read TGTGCCAGCAATAGAGGGGGTTTGAGCAATCAGCCCCAGCATTTT. The J gene is TRBJ1-5, the V gene TRBV2, with a possible D match to TRBD1 (6 bases). Germline lookup yields CDR1 SNHLY and CDR2 FYNNEI. This CDR3 comprises 15 residues. The V end was cut by 7 bases, the J end by 1 base, with 14 bases between.

This clonotype occurred many times. This chain joins TRBV5-1 and TRBJ2-1; 9 bases are a match to TRBD2. CDR3 length: 16 amino acids. V lost 0 bases, J lost 8 bases, and 9 bases stayed unmatched. Germline loops: CDR1 SGHRS, CDR2 YFSETQ. CDR3 sequence: CASSLVWAGGSDEQFF. In DNA, the CDR3 is TGCGCCAGCAGCTTGGTCTGGGCGGGAGGGAGCGATGAGCAGTTCTTC.

At least ten counts were recorded for this clonotype. Here the CDR3 DNA reads TGTGCCAGCAGTCCAGCCGGGACAGGCTACAGCTACGAGCAGTACTTC. This encodes CASSPAGTGYSYEQYF. The chain combines TRBV28 with TRBJ2-7; 8 bases agree with TRBD1. The CDR3 length is 16 residues. Looked up from germline, CDR1 is MDHEN and CDR2 is SYDVKM. Trimming at V came to 5 bases and at J to 3 bases, leaving 12 bases not matched to a gene.

This clonotype was counted many times. CDR3: CASSLGRGPNQPQHF. The CDR3 DNA follows: TGTGCCAGCAGCTTAGGCAGGGGCCCTAATCAGCCCCAGCATTTT. This chain links TRBV11-1 with TRBJ1-5; D is perhaps TRBD1 (6 bases). V was pared by 1 base and J by 4 bases, with 11 bases between. CDR1 SGHAT and CDR2 FQDESV come from the germline V gene (reference sequence). The CDR3 is made up of 15 amino acids. The variable domain in full, completed from reference TRBV11-1 and TRBJ1-5, reads EAEVAQSPRYKITEKSQAVAFWCDPISGHATLYWYRQILGQGPELLVQFQDESVVDDSQLPKDRFSAERLKGVDSTLKIQPAELGDSAMYLCASSLGRGPNQPQHFGDGTRLSIL.

This clonotype was seen at least ten times. V usage is TRBV20-1 and J usage is TRBJ2-5, with TRBD2 identical over 8 bases. V lost 5 bases to trimming and J lost 3 bases; unmatched junction nucleotides: 14. The CDR3 contains 16 residues. Germline CDR1 reads DFQATT; CDR2 reads SNEGSKA (reference sequence). The DNA for the CDR3 is TGCAGTGCTCCGCAACGCCGAGGACTAGCTGAAGAGACCCAGTACTTC. It translates to CSAPQRRGLAEETQYF.

This clonotype was seen only once. This CDR3 fails to terminate in the conserved phenylalanine or tryptophan, so it likely reflects a read error. This chain links TRBV5-1 with TRBJ2-2, with 12 bases identical to TRBD2. Germline CDR1 SGHRS, CDR2 YFSETQ. CDR3 length: 18 amino acids. V was clipped by 0 bases and J by 7 bases; unmatched bases: 10. CDR3 coding DNA: TGCGCCAGCAGCTTGGCCCTAGCGGGAGGGCCTTCTGGCGGGGAGCTGTTTCTT. This sequence encodes CASSLALAGGPSGGELFL.

This clonotype was counted once. This may arise from a read error, as a much more abundant clone is one base away. V and J are TRBV14 and TRBJ2-1, with D possibly matching TRBD2 (5 bases). The CDR3 runs to 15 residues. Per the germline V gene, CDR1 is SGHDN and CDR2 is FVKESK. Trimming took off 1 base at V and 9 bases at J, with 16 bases between the two ends. Here the CDR3 reads CASSQGGERAGEQFF. The CDR3 DNA sequence: TGTGCCAGCAGCCAAGGCGGCGAGAGGGCCGGTGAGCAGTTCTTC.

The sample holds a few counts of this clonotype. This chain connects TRBV4-1 to TRBJ1-1; D gene uncertain. This CDR3 is 17 amino acids long. Trimming took 0 bases from V and 3 from J, leaving 17 bases between them. Germline V gene data show CDR1 as MGHRA and CDR2 as YSYEKL. In DNA form, the CDR3 reads TGCGCCAGCAGCCAAGATCTCGTCGCGGGAGGTGACACTGAAGCTTTCTTT. As protein: CASSQDLVAGGDTEAFF.

The table lists this clonotype with a count of one. The chain employs TRBV5-6 and TRBJ2-2; 8 bases match TRBD1. The ends lost 1 base at V and 4 bases at J; junction bases unmatched: 9. Germline CDR1 and CDR2: SGHDT and YYEEEE. The CDR3 has 17 amino acids. Here the CDR3 reads CASSLSGRGRVTGELFF. As DNA, the CDR3 is TGTGCCAGCAGCTTGTCTGGCAGGGGGCGCGTCACCGGGGAGCTGTTTTTT.

The sample holds many counts of this clonotype. The chain employs TRBV5-1 and TRBJ1-5; D unresolved. Trimming stripped 0 bases from V and 8 bases from J, with 12 bases between. Germline values: CDR1 SGHRS, CDR2 YFSETQ. The CDR3 has 14 residues. CDR3 in amino acids: CASSLEGNYEPQHF. The CDR3 DNA follows: TGCGCCAGCAGCTTGGAGGGTAACTACGAGCCCCAGCATTTT.

DNA of the CDR3: TGTGCCAGCAGCCGTGCAGGGTGGACCGGGGAGCTGTTTTTT. Its protein product is CASSRAGWTGELFF. This chain connects TRBV14 to TRBJ2-2; D perhaps matches TRBD1 (5 bases). The CDR3 has 14 residues. Germline-derived CDR1 and CDR2 are SGHDN and FVKESK. V was clipped by 4 bases and J by 5 bases, with 11 bases between them.

In its sample, this clonotype was seen many times. The chain carries TRBV2 and TRBJ2-1, with TRBD1 identical over 12 bases. Germline CDR1 reads SNHLY; CDR2 reads FYNNEI. The CDR3 covers 14 residues. Trimming took 6 bases from V and 8 from J; bases not matched to a gene: 5. The CDR3 reads CASRGGQGAHEQFF. The CDR3 nucleotides are TGTGCCAGCAGGGGGGGACAGGGGGCGCATGAGCAGTTCTTC.

The sample holds many counts of this clonotype. V is TRBV28 and J is TRBJ2-3; 9 bases map to TRBD1. The CDR3 sequence is 13 residues long. The germline gives CDR1 MDHEN, CDR2 SYDVKM. Germline trimming cut 8 bases from V and 4 bases from J; bases unmatched to any gene: 4. The CDR3 DNA reads as TGTGCCAGCGGGACAGGGAGGCCAGATACGCAGTATTTT. Protein: CASGTGRPDTQYF. The full variable domain, completed using reference TRBV28 and TRBJ2-3, is DVKVTQSSRYLVKRTGEKVFLECVQDMDHENMFWYRQDPGLGLRLIYFSYDVKMKEKGDIPEGYSVSREKKERFSLILESASTNQTSMYLCASGTGRPDTQYFGPGTRLTVL.

This clonotype was counted ten times or more. The chain carries TRBV5-1 and TRBJ2-3; TRBD2 aligns across 10 bases. The junction had 13 bases not matched to a gene; V was cut back by 4 bases and J by 2 bases. The CDR3 has 18 residues. In germline, CDR1 is SGHRS, CDR2 YFSETQ. The chain's CDR3 is CASSPLPGLASSTDTQYF. The CDR3 DNA follows: TGCGCCAGCAGCCCCCTCCCGGGACTAGCGTCCTCCACAGATACGCAGTATTTT.

This chain uses TRBV19 with TRBJ1-5; no firm D call. The V and J ends lost 10 bases and 4 bases respectively, with 14 bases between them. The CDR3 length is 13 residues. Germline assignment: CDR1 LNHDA and CDR2 SQIVND (reference sequence). The CDR3 DNA reads TGTGCCACCCAACGGAGGGAGAATCAGCCCCAGCATTTT. Encoded protein: CATQRRENQPQHF.

The chain joins TRBV9 to TRBJ2-3; D is undetermined. This CDR3 spans 15 amino acids. V was shortened by 2 bases and J by 4 bases, with 14 bases between the two germline ends. Germline-derived CDR1 and CDR2 are SGDLS and YYNGEE. CDR3 sequence (DNA): TGTGCCAGCAGCGTTTTTGGAGACCTGTCAGATACGCAGTATTTT. This translates into CASSVFGDLSDTQYF.

This clonotype occurred a few times. This chain uses TRBV7-9 with TRBJ2-7; TRBD1 is a possible D gene (6 bases). CDR1 SEHNR and CDR2 FQNEAQ come from the germline V gene (reference sequence). This CDR3 has 16 residues. V was pared by 10 bases and J by 7 bases, with 29 bases between. CDR3 sequence: CAIEATTGIPSIEQYF. The CDR3 DNA reads as TGTGCCATAGAAGCCACCACAGGGATACCTTCTATAGAGCAGTACTTC.

This chain joins TRBV11-2 and TRBJ1-4; D is ambiguous. This CDR3 is 12 amino acids long. V was pared by 3 bases and J by 9 bases, with 8 bases between. The V gene's germline CDR1 is SGHAT and CDR2 FQNNGV. DNA for the CDR3: TGTGCCAGCAGCTTCCGTCCCCAAAAACTGTTTTTT. Its protein product is CASSFRPQKLFF. Supplemented by reference TRBV11-2 and TRBJ1-4, the full variable domain reads EAGVAQSPRYKIIEKRQSVAFWCNPISGHATLYWYQQILGQGPKLLIQFQNNGVVDDSQLPKDRFSAERLKGVDSTLKIQPAKLEDSAVYLCASSFRPQKLFFGSGTQLSVL.

This clonotype occurred many times. The chain combines TRBV6-1 with TRBJ2-7; D might be TRBD1 or TRBD2, each matching 6 bases. The length of the CDR3 is 13 residues. V gave up 7 bases and J gave up 2 bases, with 12 bases separating them. The germline V gene encodes CDR1 MNHNS and CDR2 SASEGT. For the CDR3, the DNA is TGTGCCAGCATCTCGGGGGCTACCTACGAGCAGTACTTC. This codes for CASISGATYEQYF.

This clonotype came up many times. The chain combines TRBV28 with TRBJ2-1; no reliable D call. The V gene's germline CDR1 is MDHEN and CDR2 SYDVKM. The CDR3 totals 11 residues. V lost 3 bases and J lost 13, with 10 bases in between. Here the CDR3 reads CASSLVDLQFF. DNA of the CDR3: TGTGCCAGCAGTTTGGTAGACCTCCAGTTCTTC.

This clonotype was seen repeatedly, ten times or more. The V gene is TRBV30, the J gene TRBJ1-6; TRBD1 matches at 10 bases. This CDR3 has 15 residues. Germline loops: CDR1 GTSNPN, CDR2 SVGIG (reference sequence). Germline trimming cut 5 bases from V and 10 bases from J; bases unmatched to any gene: 11. CDR3 sequence (DNA): TGTGCCTGGTGCGCCGCCGGGACAGGGGAATCACCCCTCCACTTT. Its protein product is CAWCAAGTGESPLHF.

This clonotype has at least ten counts. V is TRBV11-2 and J is TRBJ2-7; D remains ambiguous. Per germline, CDR1 SGHAT and CDR2 FQNNGV. This CDR3 has 12 amino acids. Trimming stripped 5 bases from V and 7 bases from J, with 12 bases between. In nucleotides, the CDR3 is TGTGCCAGCAGCCCCCTCCCTTGGGAGCAGTACTTC. Translating gives CASSPLPWEQYF. The variable domain in full, completed from reference TRBV11-2 and TRBJ2-7, reads EAGVAQSPRYKIIEKRQSVAFWCNPISGHATLYWYQQILGQGPKLLIQFQNNGVVDDSQLPKDRFSAERLKGVDSTLKIQPAKLEDSAVYLCASSPLPWEQYFGPGTRLTVT.

This clonotype appeared many times. J is TRBJ2-1 and V is TRBV12-5; the match to TRBD2 covers 7 bases. CDR3 length equals 19 residues. V gave up 0 bases and J gave up 0 bases; unmatched junction bases: 11. Germline-derived CDR1 and CDR2 are LGHNT and FRNRAP. In DNA, the CDR3 is TGTGCTAGTGGTTTGGTACGGCCAAGCGGGACGAGCTCCTACAATGAGCAGTTCTTC. Residues: CASGLVRPSGTSSYNEQFF.

In its sample, this clonotype was seen many times. The chain links TRBV5-6 to TRBJ2-1, with a weak D call TRBD1 (5 bases). The CDR3 totals 16 residues. Trimming removed 0 bases at V and 0 bases at J, with 10 bases between. CDR1 is SGHDT, CDR2 YYEEEE, per germline. The CDR3 sequence is CASSLEPQGSYNEQFF. The DNA of the CDR3 is TGTGCCAGCAGCTTGGAGCCGCAGGGCTCCTACAATGAGCAGTTCTTC.

There are many counts of this clonotype. The V call is TRBV2, the J call TRBJ2-1, with 7 bases aligning to TRBD2. CDR3 length: 15 amino acids. Trimming cost V 3 bases and J 3 bases; bases outside gene matches: 5. The V gene's germline CDR1 is SNHLY and CDR2 FYNNEI. CDR3 DNA: TGTGCCAGCAGTGAGGAGGGACTAAACTACAATGAGCAGTTCTTC. It translates to CASSEEGLNYNEQFF. Using reference TRBV2 and TRBJ2-1 for the parts outside the CDR3, the full variable domain is EPEVTQTPSHQVTQMGQEVILRCVPISNHLYFYWYRQILGQKVEFLVSFYNNEISEKSEIFDDQFSVERPDGSNFTLKIRSTKLEDSAMYFCASSEEGLNYNEQFFGPGTRLTVL.

This clonotype was seen many times. The chain links TRBV20-1 to TRBJ1-5; 8 positions match TRBD1. CDR3 length equals 14 residues. V lost 1 base and J lost 5; bases outside the gene matches: 4. The germline CDR1 and CDR2 sequences are DFQATT and SNEGSKA (reference sequence). In nucleotides, the CDR3 is TGCAGTGCTAGAGGGGGACAGGAGGATCAGCCCCAGCATTTT. Encoded protein: CSARGGQEDQPQHF.